This TCR beta chain was sequenced during a study of T cell responses to AZD1222 COVID-19 vaccine. Study-level results: A rise in Spike-specific TCR breadth and depth followed two AZD1222 doses.

Repertoires were generated with immunoSEQ multiplex PCR, while TCRdb's copy carries only in-frame clones and drops some. The sample consists of 100,000 to 150,000 clones, around 90% of them appearing once. Regarding this clone: Its matching antigen is unknown.

From germline, CDR1 is SGHRS and CDR2 YFSETQ. Between the trimmed V and J ends, which lost 0 bases and 0 bases, there was a span of 10 bases. CDR3 length: 17 amino acids. The material was peripheral blood, obtained on day 0 of AZD1222 vaccination. The gene calls are TRBV5-1 and TRBJ2-6, with D tentatively TRBD1 or TRBD2 (5 bases each). The source is an adult in good health. The DNA for the CDR3 is TGCGCCAGCAGCTTGGGGGGACGGTCCTCTGGGGCCAACGTCCTGACTTTC. Protein sequence: CASSLGGRSSGANVLTF.